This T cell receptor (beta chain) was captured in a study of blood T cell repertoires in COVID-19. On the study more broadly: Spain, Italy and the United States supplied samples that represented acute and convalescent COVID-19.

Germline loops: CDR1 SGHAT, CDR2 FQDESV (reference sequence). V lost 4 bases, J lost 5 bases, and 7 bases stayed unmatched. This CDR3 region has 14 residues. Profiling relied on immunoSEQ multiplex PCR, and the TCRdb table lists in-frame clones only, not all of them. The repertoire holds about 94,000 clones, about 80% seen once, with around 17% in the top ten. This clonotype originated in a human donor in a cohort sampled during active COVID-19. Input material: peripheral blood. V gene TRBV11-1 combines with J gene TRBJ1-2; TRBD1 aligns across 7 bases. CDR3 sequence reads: CASSSQPGQYGYTF. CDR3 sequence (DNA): TGTGCCAGCAGCTCTCAGCCGGGACAGTATGGCTACACCTTC. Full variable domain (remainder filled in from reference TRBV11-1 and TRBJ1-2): EAEVAQSPRYKITEKSQAVAFWCDPISGHATLYWYRQILGQGPELLVQFQDESVVDDSQLPKDRFSAERLKGVDSTLKIQPAELGDSAMYLCASSSQPGQYGYTFGSGTRLTVV.